The rows below give T cell receptor beta chains drawn from one sample of a study of cytotoxic CD8 clonotypes in ibrutinib-treated CLL. Sequencing used immunoSEQ multiplex PCR; TCRdb keeps in-frame clones, though not all of them. This sample carries about 200,000 clones, about 75% of them seen once, and the ten largest clones take 5.9%. Here the sequenced sample was PBMCs, taken after 12 months of ibrutinib treatment. These receptor sequences come from a human donor with chronic lymphocytic leukemia. Both conserved end residues are part of each CDR3. The D gene is left open where the match is weak. Size is omitted from some rows. Given values are once, few, many or a class for expanded clones.

abundance,v_gene,j_gene,d_gene,CDR3nt,CDR3aa
-,TRBV9,TRBJ2-7,-,TGTGCCAGCAGCGCCAGGGGTAACTCCTACGAGCAGTACTTC,CASSARGNSYEQYF
-,TRBV9,TRBJ2-2,-,TGTGCCAGCTCAGGGACCCGGTCGGGCACCGGGGAGCTGTTTTTT,CASSGTRSGTGELFF
-,TRBV29-1,TRBJ2-2,-,TGCAGCGTTGGAACGTCCCTTTCCACCGGGGAGCTGTTTTTT,CSVGTSLSTGELFF
-,TRBV18,TRBJ1-1,-,TGTGCCAGCTCACCTCAGGGGCTGAACACTGAAGCTTTCTTT,CASSPQGLNTEAFF
-,TRBV18,TRBJ1-1,-,TGTGCCAGCTCACGGTCCCTCGCGGGCACTGAAGCTTTCTTT,CASSRSLAGTEAFF
once,TRBV10-3,TRBJ1-1,-,TGTGCCATCAGTGAGGCAGGTGGCTGGAACACTGAAGCTTTCTTT,CAISEAGGWNTEAFF
-,TRBV30,TRBJ2-5,TRBD2,TGTGCCTGGAGTGAGGGGACTAGCGGGGGTCAAGAGACCCAGTACTTC,CAWSEGTSGGQETQYF
-,TRBV28,TRBJ1-1,-,TGTGCCAGGTATGGACACTCTCGGGCTGAAGCTTTCTTT,CARYGHSRAEAFF
-,TRBV30,TRBJ1-5,TRBD1,TGTGCCTGGAGTTCACCACAGGGGGCACTGCGCAATCAGCCCCAGCATTTT,CAWSSPQGALRNQPQHF
once,TRBV6-5,TRBJ1-5,-,TGTGCCAGCAGTTACGGCCGGGGGGCGGGCCAGCCCCAGCATTTT,CASSYGRGAGQPQHF
-,TRBV15,TRBJ1-5,-,TGTGCCACCAGCGTCGGGGAGCGGGGTAGCAATCAGCCCCAGCATTTT,CATSVGERGSNQPQHF
-,TRBV6-6,TRBJ1-2,-,TGTGCCAGCAGTTACTACTCGGACCCACGGTCTGGCTACACCTTC,CASSYYSDPRSGYTF
-,TRBV5-4,TRBJ1-1,-,TGTGCCAGCAGCTTGGGCATGGGTCTCACAGCGAACACTGAAGCTTTCTTT,CASSLGMGLTANTEAFF
few,TRBV6-1,TRBJ2-7,-,TGTGCCAGCTCCAGGGTCGTGAGCGAGCAGTACTTC,CASSRVVSEQYF
-,TRBV30,TRBJ1-1,TRBD1,TGTGCCTGGAGTGTACTCCTTGATGGGACAGCGAACACTGAAGCTTTCTTT,CAWSVLLDGTANTEAFF
-,TRBV2,TRBJ2-7,TRBD1,TGTGCCAGCAGCAGGGGGTACGAGCAGTACTTC,CASSRGYEQYF
-,TRBV6-5,TRBJ2-7,TRBD2,TGTGCCAGCAGTTCCCAGCGGGAAATAAACTACGAGCAGTACTTC,CASSSQREINYEQYF
few,TRBV11-2,TRBJ1-6,-,TGTGCCAGCAGAGACGGGCGTTCGGCCCTCCACTTT,CASRDGRSALHF
-,TRBV4-2,TRBJ1-2,-,TGTGCCAGCAGCCAAGAGGAGCGGGGGACGGGCTACACCTTC,CASSQEERGTGYTF
once,TRBV30,TRBJ2-3,-,TGTGCCTGGAGCAACATCTTACACCGGGACGTAGCGCAGTATTTT,CAWSNILHRDVAQYF
few,TRBV18,TRBJ2-3,-,TGTGCCAGCTCACAGGCAGATACGCAGTATTTT,CASSQADTQYF
-,TRBV15,TRBJ2-1,-,TGTGCCACCAGCAGAGGGGCTTACAATGAGCAGTTCTTC,CATSRGAYNEQFF
-,TRBV9,TRBJ2-1,-,TGTGCCAGCAGCGTAGTGGGAGTGGCGGCCCCGGGGAATGAGCAGTTCTTC,CASSVVGVAAPGNEQFF
-,TRBV2,TRBJ1-5,-,TGTGCCAGCAGAAACCCGGACAGTACCGGCCGTCAGCCCCAGCATTTT,CASRNPDSTGRQPQHF
-,TRBV19,TRBJ2-1,TRBD2,TGTGCCAGTAGTATTCTAGCGGGAGGGCCGCGGGACAATGAGCAGTTCTTC,CASSILAGGPRDNEQFF
-,TRBV4-2,TRBJ2-7,TRBD1,TGTGCCAGCAGCCATCGGCAGGGGGCCTACGAGCAGTACTTC,CASSHRQGAYEQYF
-,TRBV12-5,TRBJ1-1,-,TGTGCTAGTGGTTTGGACAGGGTCACTGAAGCTTTCTTT,CASGLDRVTEAFF
-,TRBV6-5,TRBJ2-2,TRBD1,TGTGCCAGCAGTACTGGGACAGCTAACACCGGGGAGCTGTTTTTT,CASSTGTANTGELFF
few,TRBV5-6,TRBJ2-7,-,TGTGCCAGCAGGGGAATGAGGACAGTAACCGAGCAGTACTTC,CASRGMRTVTEQYF
-,TRBV12-5,TRBJ1-6,TRBD1,TGTGCTAGTGGTAGTGGGACAGGGGTTTTGCAAAGAACCAGCTCCTATAATTCACCCCTCCACTTT,CASGSGTGVLQRTSSYNSPLHF
-,TRBV11-3,TRBJ2-1,TRBD1,TGTGCCAGCAGCTTGGGGGACAGTGTCTACAATGAGCAGTTCTTC,CASSLGDSVYNEQFF
-,TRBV18,TRBJ2-3,-,TGTGCCAGCCATAAGGACAGTAGAACAGATACGCAGTATTTT,CASHKDSRTDTQYF
-,TRBV19,TRBJ2-2,TRBD1,TGTGCCAGTAGTAGAGGACAGGTGGGCACCGGGGAGCTGTTTTTT,CASSRGQVGTGELFF
-,TRBV18,TRBJ1-2,TRBD1,TGTGCCAGCCTCGCCGGGGACAGCTCTAACTATGGCTACACCTTC,CASLAGDSSNYGYTF